Each of the 18 T cell receptor beta chains below was sequenced from the same sample in a study of Graves' ophthalmopathy and Graves' hyperthyroidism. Transcripts of RNA were the source for amplifying TCR beta CDR3 regions. HTBI primers were used in a first-round RT-PCR, which preceded a second-round multiplex PCR. TCRdb processed the multiplex PCR reads anew with MiXCR; each CDR3 protein has one entry. The sample consists of approximately 460,000 distinct CDR3 sequences, roughly an eighth of them appearing once. The sample comprised blood. The receptors come from a woman aged 25 to 39 with Graves' ophthalmopathy.

This clonotype appeared many times. The chain joins TRBV28 to TRBJ1-2; the match to TRBD1 covers 8 bases. The junction had 5 bases not matched to a gene; V was cut back by 3 bases and J by 2 bases. This CDR3 region has 15 residues. Per the germline V gene, CDR1 is MDHEN and CDR2 is SYDVKM. This CDR3 reads CASSFGTGGNYGYTF. CDR3 nucleotides: TGTGCCAGCAGTTTTGGCACAGGGGGAAACTATGGCTACACCTTC.

This clonotype was counted at least ten times. The chain joins TRBV5-5 to TRBJ2-5, with TRBD1 matching over 10 bases. J gave up 7 bases and V 0 bases, and 3 bases lay outside the gene matches. Germline V lookup: CDR1 SGHKS, CDR2 YYEKEE (reference sequence). CDR3 size: 14 residues. This chain's CDR3 is CASSLEGQGLTQYF. The DNA of the CDR3 is TGTGCCAGCAGCTTGGAGGGACAGGGGTTGACCCAGTACTTC.

The V call is TRBV19, the J call TRBJ1-1; no reliable D call. Trimming shortened V by 6 bases and J by 11 bases, and 13 bases separated the two germline ends. Germline values: CDR1 LNHDA, CDR2 SQIVND (reference sequence). This CDR3 has 11 residues. The CDR3 here is CASRFLTEAFF. Here the CDR3 DNA reads TGTGCCAGTAGATTTCTAACGGAGGCTTTCTTT.

This clonotype was seen a few times. V and J are TRBV29-1 and TRBJ1-1, with TRBD1 as a possible D gene (6 bases). The CDR3 extends over 13 amino acids. The germline V gene has CDR1 SQVTM and CDR2 ANQGSEA. V was cut by 4 bases and J by 0 bases, with 9 bases left in between. In DNA, the CDR3 is TGCAGCGTTGCCGGGACAATGAACACTGAAGCTTTCTTT. Its protein product is CSVAGTMNTEAFF.

Remarks on this clonotype: This may be a read error, as it is one base from a much larger clone. Likely a read error: the CDR3 ends without its conserved phenylalanine or tryptophan. The rearrangement joins TRBV5-1 to TRBJ1-2, with 9 bases aligning to TRBD1. Germline V CDR1 and CDR2: SGHRS, YFSETQ. The ends lost 4 bases at V and 10 bases at J; junction bases unmatched: 5. The CDR3 runs 12 residues. CDR3 bases: TGCGCCAGCAGCCCCGGACAGGGGTTCTACACCTTG. Translated, it gives CASSPGQGFYTL.

The table lists this clonotype with many counts. The V gene is TRBV12-3 or TRBV12-4, the J gene TRBJ1-5; TRBD1 might be the D (5 bases). CDR3 length: 14 amino acids. V was clipped by 4 bases and J by 6 bases, with 13 bases between them. The CDR3 region is CASSYRSGGQPQHF. CDR3 DNA: TGTGCCAGCAGTTACAGGTCCGGGGGTCAGCCCCAGCATTTT.

This clonotype appeared many times. The chain joins TRBV10-3 to TRBJ1-6; possibly TRBD1 for D (5 bases). Germline lookup yields CDR1 ENHRY and CDR2 SYGVKD. This CDR3 has 14 amino acids. V was trimmed by 3 bases and J by 6 bases, leaving 9 bases between them. The CDR3 loop is CAISDRAGNSPLHF. The CDR3 DNA sequence: TGTGCCATCAGTGACAGGGCCGGTAATTCACCCCTCCACTTT.

This clonotype was recorded many times. The rearrangement uses TRBV10-3 and TRBJ2-5, with D tentatively TRBD2 (6 bases). CDR3 length equals 11 residues. Germline loops: CDR1 ENHRY, CDR2 SYGVKD. V lost 10 bases and J lost 6, with 12 bases in between. The chain's CDR3 is CATSSAQTQYF. CDR3 DNA sequence: TGTGCCACCTCTAGCGCTCAGACCCAGTACTTC.

This clonotype was counted ten times or more. In DNA, the CDR3 is TGTGCCAGCAGGCCGGGGGATAGCTCCTACGAGCAGTACTTC. Translation: CASRPGDSSYEQYF. The V and J genes are TRBV6-1 and TRBJ2-7; maybe TRBD2 (6 bases). V lost 6 bases and J lost 0, with 12 bases in between. This CDR3 comprises 14 residues. Germline CDR1 and CDR2: MNHNS and SASEGT.

This clonotype was picked up many times. The chain links TRBV20-1 to TRBJ2-7; TRBD1 matches 7 bases. This CDR3 region has 13 residues. Germline CDR1 and CDR2: DFQATT and SNEGSKA (reference sequence). CDR3 loop: CSLPDRSAYEQYF. In DNA, the CDR3 is TGCAGCCTTCCGGACAGGTCCGCCTACGAGCAGTACTTC.

This clonotype was counted once. A much larger clone is a single base away; this may be a read error. This likely comes from a read error, as the CDR3 has no conserved phenylalanine or tryptophan at its end. This chain joins TRBV29-1 and TRBJ2-7, with TRBD1 matching over 7 bases. The germline V gene encodes CDR1 SQVTM and CDR2 ANQGSEA. The CDR3 runs to 14 residues. V shed 2 bases and J 0 bases; nucleotides not matched to a gene: 4. The CDR3 DNA reads TGCAGCGTTGAAAAACAGGGGAGCTCCTACGAGCAGTACTAC. It codes for CSVEKQGSSYEQYY.

The table lists this clonotype with many counts. The chain joins TRBV27 to TRBJ2-2; D possibly corresponds to TRBD2 (5 bases). The V gene's germline CDR1 is MNHEY and CDR2 SMNVEV (reference sequence). The CDR3 runs to 14 residues. V lost 7 bases, J lost 0 bases, and 9 bases lay in between. Here the CDR3 DNA reads TGTGCCAGCACGGGGAACGCGAACACCGGGGAGCTGTTTTTT. It is translated as CASTGNANTGELFF.

This clonotype was counted many times. The chain is built from TRBV11-2 and TRBJ2-7; possibly TRBD2 for D (6 bases). The length of the CDR3 is 15 residues. V lost 2 bases and J 3 bases, leaving 14 bases between the germline ends. Looked up from germline, CDR1 is SGHAT and CDR2 is FQNNGV. The chain's CDR3 is CASSLYRGWNYEQYF. For the CDR3, the DNA is TGTGCCAGCAGCTTATATCGGGGGTGGAACTACGAGCAGTACTTC. The entire variable domain, with the rest obtained from reference TRBV11-2 and TRBJ2-7, is as follows: EAGVAQSPRYKIIEKRQSVAFWCNPISGHATLYWYQQILGQGPKLLIQFQNNGVVDDSQLPKDRFSAERLKGVDSTLKIQPAKLEDSAVYLCASSLYRGWNYEQYFGPGTRLTVT.

This clonotype was counted ten times or more. The rearrangement joins TRBV10-1 to TRBJ2-2, with 7 bases lining up with TRBD2. The V and J ends lost 6 bases and 0 bases, in that order; junction bases with no gene match: 7. The CDR3 is made up of 16 amino acids. The germline V gene encodes CDR1 WNHNN and CDR2 SYGVQD (reference sequence). In nucleotides, the CDR3 is TGCGCCAGCAGGGCCGGACTAGACCCGAACACCGGGGAGCTGTTTTTT. This translates into CASRAGLDPNTGELFF.

The chain combines TRBV12-3 or TRBV12-4 with TRBJ1-1; 7 bases are a match to TRBD1. This CDR3 spans 15 amino acids. Trimming at V came to 6 bases and at J to 1 base, leaving 8 bases not matched to a gene. CDR3 DNA sequence: TGTGCCAGCAGAATACTGACAGGGCCGAACACTGAAGCTTTCTTT. Translation gives CASRILTGPNTEAFF.

This clonotype has ten or more counts. The chain uses TRBV2 and TRBJ1-1, with D unclear. The length of the CDR3 is 12 residues. V dropped 2 bases and J dropped 7 bases, with 8 bases sitting between them. Germline loops: CDR1 SNHLY, CDR2 FYNNEI. In DNA form, the CDR3 reads TGTGCCAGCAGTGAAACGGGAGTTGAAGCTTTCTTT. Protein product: CASSETGVEAFF. Together with reference TRBV2 and TRBJ1-1, the CDR3 gives the full variable domain: EPEVTQTPSHQVTQMGQEVILRCVPISNHLYFYWYRQILGQKVEFLVSFYNNEISEKSEIFDDQFSVERPDGSNFTLKIRSTKLEDSAMYFCASSETGVEAFFGQGTRLTVV.

This clonotype came up many times. The V and J genes are TRBV19 and TRBJ1-1; a possible D gene is TRBD1 (6 bases). Per germline, CDR1 LNHDA and CDR2 SQIVND (reference sequence). The CDR3 is 13 residues long. V shed 5 bases and J shed 4 bases, with 11 bases lying between them. The CDR3 nucleotides are TGTGCCAGTAGTGGGGGCGCCGTCACTGAAGCTTTCTTT. It yields the protein CASSGGAVTEAFF. The full variable domain, its missing parts supplied by reference TRBV19 and TRBJ1-1, is DGGITQSPKYLFRKEGQNVTLSCEQNLNHDAMYWYRQDPGQGLRLIYYSQIVNDFQKGDIAEGYSVSREKKESFPLTVTSAQKNPTAFYLCASSGGAVTEAFFGQGTRLTVV.

This clonotype was observed a handful of times. The V call is TRBV18, the J call TRBJ1-5; D uncertain. The CDR3 covers 15 residues. The germline V and J ends were trimmed by 4 bases and 6 bases, with 16 bases remaining between them. Germline CDR1 reads KGHSH; CDR2 reads LQKENI. CDR3 nucleotide sequence: TGTGCCAGCTCACAAGGACGCGTAGAAGGTCAGCCCCAGCATTTT. This codes for CASSQGRVEGQPQHF.